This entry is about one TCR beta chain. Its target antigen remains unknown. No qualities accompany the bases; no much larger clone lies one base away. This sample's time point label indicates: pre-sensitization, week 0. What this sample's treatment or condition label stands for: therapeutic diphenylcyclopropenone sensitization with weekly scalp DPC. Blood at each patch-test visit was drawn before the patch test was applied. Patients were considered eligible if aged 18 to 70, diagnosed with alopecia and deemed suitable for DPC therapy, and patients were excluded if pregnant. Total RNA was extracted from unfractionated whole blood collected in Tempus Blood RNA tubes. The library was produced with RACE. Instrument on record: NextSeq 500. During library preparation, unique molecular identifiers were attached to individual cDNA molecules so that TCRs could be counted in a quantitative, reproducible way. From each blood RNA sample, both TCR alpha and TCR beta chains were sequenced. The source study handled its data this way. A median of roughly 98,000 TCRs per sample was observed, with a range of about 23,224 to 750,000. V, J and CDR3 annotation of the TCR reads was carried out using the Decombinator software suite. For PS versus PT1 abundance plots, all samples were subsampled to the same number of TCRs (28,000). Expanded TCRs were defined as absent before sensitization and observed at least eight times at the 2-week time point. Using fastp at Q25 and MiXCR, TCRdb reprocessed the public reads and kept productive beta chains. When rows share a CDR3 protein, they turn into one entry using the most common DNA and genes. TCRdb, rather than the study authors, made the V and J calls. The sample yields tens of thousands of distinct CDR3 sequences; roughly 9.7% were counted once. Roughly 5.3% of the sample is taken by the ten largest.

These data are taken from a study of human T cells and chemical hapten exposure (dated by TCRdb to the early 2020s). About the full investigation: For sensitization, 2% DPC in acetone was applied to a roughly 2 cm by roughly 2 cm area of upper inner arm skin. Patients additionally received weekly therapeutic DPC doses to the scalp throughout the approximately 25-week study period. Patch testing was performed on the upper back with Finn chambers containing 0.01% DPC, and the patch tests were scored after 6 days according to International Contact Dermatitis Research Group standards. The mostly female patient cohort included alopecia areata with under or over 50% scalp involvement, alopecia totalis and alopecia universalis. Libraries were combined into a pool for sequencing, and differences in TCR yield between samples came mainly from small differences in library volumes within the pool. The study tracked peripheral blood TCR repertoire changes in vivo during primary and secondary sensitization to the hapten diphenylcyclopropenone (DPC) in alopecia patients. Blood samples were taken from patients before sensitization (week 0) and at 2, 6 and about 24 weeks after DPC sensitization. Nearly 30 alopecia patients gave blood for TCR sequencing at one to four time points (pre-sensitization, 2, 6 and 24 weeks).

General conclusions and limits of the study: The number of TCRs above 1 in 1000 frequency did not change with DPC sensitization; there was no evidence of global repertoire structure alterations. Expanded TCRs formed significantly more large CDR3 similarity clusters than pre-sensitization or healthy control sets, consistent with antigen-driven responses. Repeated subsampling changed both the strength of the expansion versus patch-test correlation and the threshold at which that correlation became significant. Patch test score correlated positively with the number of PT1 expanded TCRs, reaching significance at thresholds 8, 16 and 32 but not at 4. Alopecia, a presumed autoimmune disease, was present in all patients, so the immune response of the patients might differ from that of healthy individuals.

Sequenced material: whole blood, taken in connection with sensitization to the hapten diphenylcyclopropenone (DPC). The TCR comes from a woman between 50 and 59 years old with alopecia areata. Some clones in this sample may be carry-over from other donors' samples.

In nucleotide form, the sequence is TGCAGCGTTTCGCAGCGGAGCCCGGCTAATGAGCAGTTCTTC. This sequence encodes CSVSQRSPANEQFF. The rearrangement joined TRBV29-1 to TRBJ2-1; 5 matching bases give a weak D call of TRBD2. CDR1 and CDR2, per the germline V gene, are SQVTM and ANQGSEA. The CDR3 measures 14 amino acids from cysteine to phenylalanine. CDR3 DNA only is kept here, 42 bases in frame from base 1. The V end loses 5 bases and the J end loses 7 bases, and a stretch of 18 bases separates them.